These T cell receptor beta chains were read from a single sample in a study of T cell changes during pregnancy in multiple sclerosis. Libraries were prepared by immunoSEQ multiplex PCR; TCRdb keeps only in-frame clonotypes and omits some of them. The top ten clones hold nearly 0.2% of a sample with approximately 60,000 clones, about 91% of them seen once. Sequences were derived from CD4+ T cells from peripheral blood mononuclear cells, sampled in the second trimester of pregnancy. Every receptor here comes from a female donor with multiple sclerosis, enrolled in a pregnancy study. CDR3s include the opening cysteine and the closing phenylalanine or tryptophan. A D gene is named only where the DNA matches it firmly. Clone size, where shown, is once, few, many, or a class for clones that have expanded.

d_call	v_call	j_call	clone_size	cdr3_aa	cdr3_nt
NA	TRBV11-2	TRBJ1-6	NA	CASSSNSPLHF	TGTGCCAGCAGCTCAAATTCACCCCTCCACTTT
TRBD1	TRBV7-2	TRBJ1-1	NA	CASGRQLGQGEAFF	TGTGCCAGCGGACGACAATTGGGACAGGGCGAAGCTTTCTTT
NA	TRBV18	TRBJ1-5	NA	CASSPTGGHQPQHF	TGTGCCAGCTCACCTACGGGGGGCCATCAGCCCCAGCATTTT
TRBD1	TRBV29-1	TRBJ1-1	NA	CSAGAGGTEAFF	TGCAGCGCTGGGGCAGGGGGCACTGAAGCTTTCTTT
NA	TRBV19	TRBJ1-1	NA	CASSIGQENTEAFF	TGTGCCAGTAGTATAGGACAGGAGAACACTGAAGCTTTCTTT
NA	TRBV9	TRBJ2-3	once	CASSVLSSTDTQYF	TGTGCCAGCAGCGTACTCTCTAGCACAGATACGCAGTATTTT
NA	TRBV27	TRBJ2-4	NA	CASSSAESAKNIQYF	TGTGCCAGCAGTTCCGCCGAGTCGGCCAAAAACATTCAGTACTTC
NA	TRBV4-1	TRBJ2-6	NA	CASSPSGSSGANVLTF	TGCGCCAGCAGCCCCTCGGGGAGCTCTGGGGCCAACGTCCTGACTTTC
NA	TRBV6-6	TRBJ2-7	NA	CASSPGYLPYF	TGTGCCAGCAGCCCGGGATACCTTCCGTACTTC
NA	TRBV7-2	TRBJ2-7	NA	CASSSRGSFSSYEQYF	TGTGCCAGCAGCTCCCGGGGGTCCTTCAGCTCCTACGAGCAGTACTTC
NA	TRBV7-2	TRBJ2-1	few	CASSLTEGGWNEQFF	TGTGCCAGCAGCTTAACGGAGGGAGGATGGAATGAGCAGTTCTTC
TRBD2	TRBV4-1	TRBJ2-1	NA	CASSHPPAGGPGQFF	TGCGCCAGCAGCCACCCCCCGGCGGGAGGGCCGGGGCAGTTCTTC
NA	TRBV27	TRBJ2-4	NA	CASSPIPGEFVYF	TGTGCCAGCAGCCCTATTCCAGGGGAGTTTGTGTACTTC
NA	TRBV7-9	TRBJ2-1	NA	CASSPGGAGGYNEQFF	TGTGCCAGCAGCCCCGGGGGGGCAGGGGGGTACAATGAGCAGTTCTTC
TRBD1	TRBV27	TRBJ1-3	NA	CASKGQGTDTIYF	TGTGCCAGTAAGGGACAGGGAACTGACACCATATATTTT
TRBD1	TRBV5-4	TRBJ1-2	NA	CASRPQGGAYGYTF	TGTGCCAGCAGGCCCCAGGGGGGCGCCTATGGCTACACCTTC